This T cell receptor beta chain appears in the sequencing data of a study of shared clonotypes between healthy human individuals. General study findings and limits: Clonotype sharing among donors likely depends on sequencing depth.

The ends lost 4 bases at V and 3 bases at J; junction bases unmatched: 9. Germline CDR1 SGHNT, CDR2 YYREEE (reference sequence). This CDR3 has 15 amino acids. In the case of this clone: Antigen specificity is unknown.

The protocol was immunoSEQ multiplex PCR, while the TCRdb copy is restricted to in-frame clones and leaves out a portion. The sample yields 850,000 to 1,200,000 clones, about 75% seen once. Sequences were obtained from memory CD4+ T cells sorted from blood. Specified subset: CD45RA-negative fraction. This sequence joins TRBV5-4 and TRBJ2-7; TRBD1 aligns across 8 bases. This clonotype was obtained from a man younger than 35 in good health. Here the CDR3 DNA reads TGTGCCAGCAGCAACACCGGGACAGGCCACTACGAGCAGTACTTC. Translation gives CASSNTGTGHYEQYF.